The TCR beta chain under discussion was sequenced for a study of T cell responses to AZD1222 COVID-19 vaccine. V shed 5 bases, J shed 2 bases, and the junction held 3 bases outside the gene matches. Germline values: CDR1 SGHTA, CDR2 FQGNSA. This CDR3 region has 16 residues. Measured with immunoSEQ multiplex PCR; TCRdb has only the in-frame clones, and not every one. The sample shows roughly 35,000 clones, about nine tenths of them seen only once. General observations from the study: An increase in Spike-specific TCR breadth and depth was observed after two AZD1222 doses. Donors skewed white British and female; clonal diversity was possibly underestimated.

Notes on this clone: The target antigen is unknown.

The rearrangement uses TRBV7-2 and TRBJ2-7; 16 nucleotides line up with TRBD2. The clonotype was recovered from an adult who received the AZD1222 COVID-19 vaccine. The specimen was peripheral blood, collected 28 days after the second AZD1222 dose. DNA for the CDR3: TGTGCCAGCAGCGAGGGACTAGCGGGGGGGCCCTACGAGCAGTACTTC. Its translation is CASSEGLAGGPYEQYF.